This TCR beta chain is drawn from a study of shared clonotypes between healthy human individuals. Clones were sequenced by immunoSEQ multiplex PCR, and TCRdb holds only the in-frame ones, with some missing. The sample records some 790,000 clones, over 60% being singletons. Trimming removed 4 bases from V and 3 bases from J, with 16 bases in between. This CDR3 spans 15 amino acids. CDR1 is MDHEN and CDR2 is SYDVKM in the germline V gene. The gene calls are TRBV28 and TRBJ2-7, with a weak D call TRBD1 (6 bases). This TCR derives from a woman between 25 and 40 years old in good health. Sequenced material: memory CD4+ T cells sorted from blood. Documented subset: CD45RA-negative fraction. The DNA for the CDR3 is TGTGCCAGCAGTTACACCACCAGGGGCTTCTACGAGCAGTACTTC. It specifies CASSYTTRGFYEQYF.